A selection of T cell receptor beta chains follows, all from one sample in a study of OX40 agonist ivuxolimab in advanced cancers. TCRdb's table, derived via immunoSEQ multiplex PCR, lists solely in-frame clones and lacks some. This table has fewer than 75,000 clones, roughly 87% appearing once. The material sequenced was CD4+ or CD8+ T cells sorted from blood, taken in a trial of the OX40 agonist ivuxolimab. Receptors originate from an adult with an advanced solid tumor such as melanoma, head and neck, liver or kidney cancer. The CDR3 runs from the conserved cysteine through the conserved F or W. A D gene is named only where the DNA matches it firmly. The size field is filled for only some rows; it gives once, few, many or a size class.

CDR3 protein: CASSEEGLATSQYF
CDR3 DNA: TGTGCCAGCAGTGAAGAGGGGCTAGCGACGTCCCAGTACTTC
J gene: TRBJ2-5
D gene: NA
V gene: TRBV6-1
clone size: NA

CDR3 protein: CASSPFSGGRTNTGELFF
CDR3 DNA: TGTGCCAGCTCACCATTCTCCGGCGGGCGTACGAACACCGGGGAGCTGTTTTTT
J gene: TRBJ2-2
D gene: NA
V gene: TRBV18
clone size: NA

CDR3 protein: CASKVEAMNTEAFF
CDR3 DNA: TGCGCCAGCAAGGTAGAAGCCATGAACACTGAAGCTTTCTTT
J gene: TRBJ1-1
D gene: NA
V gene: TRBV5-1
clone size: NA

CDR3 protein: CASSKRTGGASSGSGYEQYF
CDR3 DNA: TGTGCCAGCAGCAAACGGACAGGGGGCGCATCGAGCGGGAGTGGGTACGAGCAGTACTTC
J gene: TRBJ2-7
D gene: TRBD1
V gene: TRBV9
clone size: NA

CDR3 protein: CASSPTAFGSPLHF
CDR3 DNA: TGTGCCAGCAGTCCGACGGCTTTCGGTTCACCCCTCCACTTT
J gene: TRBJ1-6
D gene: NA
V gene: TRBV28
clone size: once

CDR3 protein: CASSRDGETYEQYF
CDR3 DNA: TGTGCCAGCAGCCGGGACGGAGAAACCTACGAGCAGTACTTC
J gene: TRBJ2-7
D gene: NA
V gene: TRBV6-1
clone size: NA

CDR3 protein: CASRAQTDTQYF
CDR3 DNA: TGTGCCAGCAGGGCCCAAACAGATACGCAGTATTTT
J gene: TRBJ2-3
D gene: NA
V gene: TRBV6-5
clone size: NA

CDR3 protein: CASSYSVAGPYEQYF
CDR3 DNA: TGTGCCAGCAGTTACTCCGTGGCGGGACCGTACGAGCAGTACTTC
J gene: TRBJ2-7
D gene: NA
V gene: TRBV6-5
clone size: few

CDR3 protein: CACTGHQGNTEAFF
CDR3 DNA: TGTGCCTGCACGGGACACCAAGGGAACACTGAAGCTTTCTTT
J gene: TRBJ1-1
D gene: NA
V gene: TRBV30
clone size: few

CDR3 protein: CASSSMSGYEQYF
CDR3 DNA: TGTGCCAGCAGCTCTATGTCAGGCTACGAGCAGTACTTC
J gene: TRBJ2-7
D gene: NA
V gene: TRBV27
clone size: NA

CDR3 protein: CASSLVAPQRQYF
CDR3 DNA: TGCGCCAGCAGCTTGGTAGCCCCCCAGCGGCAGTACTTC
J gene: TRBJ2-7
D gene: NA
V gene: TRBV5-1
clone size: NA

CDR3 protein: CASSLAGGGEQYF
CDR3 DNA: TGTGCCAGCAGCTTAGCGGGAGGCGGTGAGCAGTACTTC
J gene: TRBJ2-7
D gene: NA
V gene: TRBV7-9
clone size: NA

CDR3 protein: CASSIGTGDGETQYF
CDR3 DNA: TGTGCCAGTAGTATAGGAACAGGGGACGGAGAGACCCAGTACTTC
J gene: TRBJ2-5
D gene: TRBD1
V gene: TRBV19
clone size: few

CDR3 protein: CASSTGVNQPQHF
CDR3 DNA: TGTGCCAGCAGTACAGGAGTAAATCAGCCCCAGCATTTT
J gene: TRBJ1-5
D gene: NA
V gene: TRBV5-8
clone size: NA

CDR3 protein: CASSLVGYSTDTQYF
CDR3 DNA: TGTGCCAGCAGCTTAGTTGGCTACTCCACAGATACGCAGTATTTT
J gene: TRBJ2-3
D gene: NA
V gene: TRBV11-2
clone size: NA

CDR3 protein: CASSLGGGANVLTF
CDR3 DNA: TGTGCCAGCAGTTTAGGGGGTGGGGCCAACGTCCTGACTTTC
J gene: TRBJ2-6
D gene: NA
V gene: TRBV27
clone size: NA

CDR3 protein: CASSLGAVETQYF
CDR3 DNA: TGTGCCAGCAGCTTGGGGGCGGTAGAGACCCAGTACTTC
J gene: TRBJ2-5
D gene: NA
V gene: TRBV7-2
clone size: NA

CDR3 protein: CASSLRPGELFF
CDR3 DNA: TGTGCCAGCAGCCTCAGGCCCGGGGAGCTGTTTTTT
J gene: TRBJ2-2
D gene: NA
V gene: TRBV6-6
clone size: NA

CDR3 protein: CAWTSMGRANLRNTEAFF
CDR3 DNA: TGTGCCTGGACTTCCATGGGCAGGGCTAACCTGAGGAACACTGAAGCTTTCTTT
J gene: TRBJ1-1
D gene: NA
V gene: TRBV30
clone size: few

CDR3 protein: CASSYDGVGKLFF
CDR3 DNA: TGTGCCAGCAGTTACGATGGGGTAGGAAAACTGTTTTTT
J gene: TRBJ1-4
D gene: NA
V gene: TRBV6-5
clone size: NA

CDR3 protein: CASSDSWGSYNEQFF
CDR3 DNA: TGTGCCAGCAGTGATAGTTGGGGGTCCTACAATGAGCAGTTCTTC
J gene: TRBJ2-1
D gene: NA
V gene: TRBV6-1
clone size: NA

CDR3 protein: CASSYSWTEPFEQYF
CDR3 DNA: TGTGCCAGCAGTTACTCCTGGACAGAGCCCTTCGAGCAGTACTTC
J gene: TRBJ2-7
D gene: NA
V gene: TRBV6-5
clone size: NA

CDR3 protein: CASSLDSTDTQYF
CDR3 DNA: TGTGCCAGCAGCTTGGATAGCACAGATACGCAGTATTTT
J gene: TRBJ2-3
D gene: NA
V gene: TRBV11-1
clone size: NA

CDR3 protein: CAWSPAGDTQYF
CDR3 DNA: TGTGCCTGGAGTCCGGCAGGGGATACGCAGTATTTT
J gene: TRBJ2-3
D gene: NA
V gene: TRBV30
clone size: NA

CDR3 protein: CASSQTVTGSHEAFF
CDR3 DNA: TGTGCCAGCAGCCAAACCGTGACAGGGAGTCATGAAGCTTTCTTT
J gene: TRBJ1-1
D gene: TRBD1
V gene: TRBV7-9
clone size: NA

CDR3 protein: CAWSFGTPVDQPQHF
CDR3 DNA: TGTGCCTGGAGTTTCGGGACCCCGGTGGACCAGCCCCAGCATTTT
J gene: TRBJ1-5
D gene: NA
V gene: TRBV30
clone size: NA

CDR3 protein: CAWAPGLARNEQFF
CDR3 DNA: TGTGCCTGGGCCCCGGGACTAGCGAGGAATGAGCAGTTCTTC
J gene: TRBJ2-1
D gene: TRBD2
V gene: TRBV30
clone size: NA

CDR3 protein: CASSVGDGRGPQHF
CDR3 DNA: TGTGCCAGCAGTGTGGGGGACGGGAGAGGGCCCCAGCATTTT
J gene: TRBJ1-5
D gene: NA
V gene: TRBV6-1
clone size: NA

CDR3 protein: CASSLGGFNQPQHF
CDR3 DNA: TGTGCCAGCAGCTTGGGGGGATTTAATCAGCCCCAGCATTTT
J gene: TRBJ1-5
D gene: NA
V gene: TRBV7-3
clone size: few

CDR3 protein: CATSKAGGVIQETQYF
CDR3 DNA: TGTGCCACCAGCAAGGCGGGGGGAGTCATCCAAGAGACCCAGTACTTC
J gene: TRBJ2-5
D gene: TRBD2
V gene: TRBV15
clone size: NA

CDR3 protein: CASSIPLAGVVEQFF
CDR3 DNA: TGTGCCAGTAGTATTCCACTAGCGGGAGTCGTTGAGCAGTTCTTC
J gene: TRBJ2-1
D gene: TRBD2
V gene: TRBV19
clone size: NA

CDR3 protein: CASRGETYNTDTQYF
CDR3 DNA: TGTGCCAGCAGGGGGGAGACCTACAACACAGATACGCAGTATTTT
J gene: TRBJ2-3
D gene: NA
V gene: TRBV28
clone size: NA

CDR3 protein: CASSQVVGAPNEQYF
CDR3 DNA: TGCGCCAGCAGCCAGGTAGTGGGGGCTCCCAACGAGCAGTACTTC
J gene: TRBJ2-7
D gene: NA
V gene: TRBV4-3
clone size: NA

CDR3 protein: CASSFAGREYF
CDR3 DNA: TGTGCCAGCAGCTTCGCCGGGAGGGAGTACTTC
J gene: TRBJ2-7
D gene: TRBD2
V gene: TRBV7-2
clone size: once

CDR3 protein: CASTTPTGTGVSSPLHF
CDR3 DNA: TGTGCCAGTACCACCCCGACGGGGACAGGGGTTAGCTCACCCCTCCACTTT
J gene: TRBJ1-6
D gene: TRBD1
V gene: TRBV19
clone size: NA

CDR3 protein: CASSRGGPYGYTF
CDR3 DNA: TGTGCCAGCAGCCGAGGGGGGCCCTATGGCTACACCTTC
J gene: TRBJ1-2
D gene: NA
V gene: TRBV27
clone size: NA

CDR3 protein: CASRSVTNSNQPQHF
CDR3 DNA: TGTGCCAGTAGATCGGTCACGAATAGCAATCAGCCCCAGCATTTT
J gene: TRBJ1-5
D gene: NA
V gene: TRBV19
clone size: few

CDR3 protein: CASSLLGFGQGYNEQFF
CDR3 DNA: TGTGCCAGCAGCTTACTGGGCTTTGGACAGGGCTACAATGAGCAGTTCTTC
J gene: TRBJ2-1
D gene: TRBD1
V gene: TRBV7-6
clone size: once

CDR3 protein: CASSPNAGYQPQHF
CDR3 DNA: TGTGCCAGCAGCCCAAACGCAGGTTATCAGCCCCAGCATTTT
J gene: TRBJ1-5
D gene: NA
V gene: TRBV11-2
clone size: NA

CDR3 protein: CASSQGWGHAGELFF
CDR3 DNA: TGCGCCAGCAGCCAAGGTTGGGGGCATGCCGGGGAGCTGTTTTTT
J gene: TRBJ2-2
D gene: NA
V gene: TRBV4-3
clone size: NA

CDR3 protein: CSVGQGIYGYTF
CDR3 DNA: TGCAGCGTTGGACAGGGGATATATGGCTACACCTTC
J gene: TRBJ1-2
D gene: TRBD1
V gene: TRBV29-1
clone size: NA

CDR3 protein: CASSLNSGGYTF
CDR3 DNA: TGTGCCAGCAGCTTAAATTCGGGCGGCTACACCTTC
J gene: TRBJ1-2
D gene: NA
V gene: TRBV7-2
clone size: NA

CDR3 protein: CASSELDYGYTF
CDR3 DNA: TGTGCCAGCAGTGAATTGGATTATGGCTACACCTTC
J gene: TRBJ1-2
D gene: NA
V gene: TRBV6-1
clone size: NA

CDR3 protein: CASSRGSDGRTGELFF
CDR3 DNA: TGCGCCAGCAGCCGGGGATCTGATGGACGCACCGGGGAGCTGTTTTTT
J gene: TRBJ2-2
D gene: NA
V gene: TRBV5-1
clone size: NA

CDR3 protein: CASSEEFAGGPLREQYF
CDR3 DNA: TGTGCCAGCAGTGAAGAGTTTGCGGGAGGCCCCCTCCGGGAGCAGTACTTC
J gene: TRBJ2-7
D gene: TRBD2
V gene: TRBV6-1
clone size: NA

CDR3 protein: CASSLNREDYEQYF
CDR3 DNA: TGCGCCAGCAGCTTGAACAGGGAGGACTACGAGCAGTACTTC
J gene: TRBJ2-7
D gene: NA
V gene: TRBV5-1
clone size: NA

CDR3 protein: CASSPGLAGGMVTDTQYF
CDR3 DNA: TGCGCCAGCAGCCCCGGACTAGCGGGAGGTATGGTCACAGATACGCAGTATTTT
J gene: TRBJ2-3
D gene: TRBD2
V gene: TRBV5-1
clone size: NA

CDR3 protein: CANRERGPAPSGNQPQHF
CDR3 DNA: TGTGCCAACCGGGAGAGGGGGCCTGCCCCCTCTGGCAATCAGCCCCAGCATTTT
J gene: TRBJ1-5
D gene: TRBD1
V gene: TRBV6-7
clone size: NA

CDR3 protein: CASSLTSSHEQFF
CDR3 DNA: TGTGCCAGCAGTTTAACTAGTAGCCATGAGCAGTTCTTC
J gene: TRBJ2-1
D gene: NA
V gene: TRBV28
clone size: NA

CDR3 protein: CASSVQNTIYF
CDR3 DNA: TGTGCCAGCAGTGTACAAAACACCATATATTTT
J gene: TRBJ1-3
D gene: NA
V gene: TRBV2
clone size: NA

CDR3 protein: CASVNLQGILGGYTF
CDR3 DNA: TGTGCCAGCGTTAATCTCCAGGGAATTCTTGGTGGCTACACCTTC
J gene: TRBJ1-2
D gene: NA
V gene: TRBV6-5
clone size: NA

CDR3 protein: CASSQEVAGDTEAFF
CDR3 DNA: TGCGCCAGCAGCCAAGAAGTGGCAGGGGACACTGAAGCTTTCTTT
J gene: TRBJ1-1
D gene: NA
V gene: TRBV4-3
clone size: NA

CDR3 protein: CASSESASGRSYNEQFF
CDR3 DNA: TGCGCCAGCAGTGAGTCGGCTAGCGGGAGATCCTACAATGAGCAGTTCTTC
J gene: TRBJ2-1
D gene: TRBD2
V gene: TRBV10-1
clone size: NA

CDR3 protein: CASSGLAGLTDTQYF
CDR3 DNA: TGTGCCAGTAGTGGACTAGCGGGACTTACAGATACGCAGTATTTT
J gene: TRBJ2-3
D gene: TRBD2
V gene: TRBV19
clone size: NA